This TCR beta chain was profiled in a study of T cell clonality in common variable immunodeficiency. This clone was seen many times. The antigen is not known. The read finishes 3 residues shy of the CDR3 end, and the germline J gene is used to complete it. General study findings and limits: CVID subjects had higher TCRbeta clonality than healthy controls, most marked in about a third.

Sequencing used immunoSEQ multiplex PCR; TCRdb keeps in-frame clones, though not all of them. Singletons are absent from the sample, which has under 60,000 clones. This CDR3 region has 16 residues. Per the germline V gene, CDR1 is SGHRS and CDR2 is YFSETQ. Sequencing was performed on peripheral blood mononuclear cells. The gene calls are TRBV5-1 and TRBJ2-2, with 7 bases identical to TRBD1. The origin of this receptor is a person aged 18 to 70 in good health. The CDR3 sequence is CASSSQTGSTNEKLFF. The DNA read from the CDR3 is TGCGCCAGCAGCTCCCAGACAGGGAGCACTAATGAAAAG. Full variable domain (outside the CDR3, taken from reference TRBV5-1 and TRBJ2-2): KAGVTQTPRYLIKTRGQQVTLSCSPISGHRSVSWYQQTPGQGLQFLFEYFSETQRNKGNFPGRFSGRQFSNSRSEMNVSTLELGDSALYLCASSSQTGSTNEKLFFGEGSRLTVL.